The subject of this entry is one TCR beta chain. Its cognate antigen is unknown. This record belongs to a study of T cell repertoires in cytomegalovirus infection. Study-level background: It was the public TCR beta signatures that indicated both CMV infection and matching HLA type.

TCRdb analysed the reads with MiXCR anew, one entry per CDR3 protein. The data contain some 180,000 distinct CDR3 sequences, about 15% of them seen just once; the ten biggest clones take up less than 25%. Points from the study as a whole: CMV-specific TCR beta clonotypes restricted by HLA-C were the ones dominating the ex vivo response.

CDR3 length equals 14 residues. Trimming cost V 3 bases and J 1 base, with 10 bases left between them. Germline-derived CDR1 and CDR2 are MNHEY and SMNVEV (reference sequence). Specimen: CD8+ T cells from PBMCs. This clonotype originated in a human donor in good health (CMV status not recorded). Some clones in this sample may be carry-over from other donors' samples. V gene TRBV27 combines with J gene TRBJ2-7; possibly TRBD1 for D (6 bases). The CDR3 DNA is TGTGCCAGCAGTTTTGGGGACAAGTCCTACGAGCAGTACTTC. Protein sequence: CASSFGDKSYEQYF.